This T cell receptor beta chain comes out of a study of blood T cells in healthy people across ages. General study results and limits: The long-lived group displayed more naive CD4+ cells, plus higher diversity, than the aged donors did.

Per-sample PBMC isolation yielded at least 7 million cells. RNA extraction gave at least 5 micrograms of total RNA per sample. CDR1 is SGHRS, CDR2 YFSETQ, per germline. There are 13 residues in the CDR3. Note on this clonotype: What it recognizes is unknown. The junction departs from germline at one end; a sequencing error may be responsible.

For the second PCR, which ran for about 7 to 11 cycles, a sample-barcoded 5' primer and a J-beta primer mix were used. MiXCR was run by TCRdb on the 5' RACE reads, yielding one entry per CDR3 protein. In the table there are 1.6 million or so distinct CDR3 sequences, about 31% of which are singletons. Sequencing was done on a sample of blood. The chain combines TRBV5-1 with TRBJ1-2; weak D call: TRBD1 (5 bases). The TCR comes from a woman aged 25 to 45 in good health. As DNA, the CDR3 is TGCGCCAACAGCCAGACGGACACCTATGGCTACACCTTC. It encodes CANSQTDTYGYTF.